The 25 T cell receptor beta chains listed next were all sequenced from one sample in a study of T cell changes during pregnancy in multiple sclerosis. Profiling relied on immunoSEQ multiplex PCR, and the TCRdb table lists in-frame clones only, not all of them. Of 45,000 to 55,000 clones in the sample, 88% were seen once. The sequencing used CD4+ T cells from peripheral blood mononuclear cells, collected in the second trimester of pregnancy. Source of these receptors: a female donor with multiple sclerosis, enrolled in a pregnancy study.

The chain is built from TRBV5-4 and TRBJ2-6; D gene ambiguous. CDR3 length: 16 residues. Trimming pared 4 bases from V and 1 base from J, leaving 12 bases between. From germline, CDR1 is SGHNT and CDR2 YYREEE (reference sequence). The CDR3 here is CASSTLRGSGANVLTF. DNA of the CDR3: TGTGCCAGCAGCACCCTTCGCGGTTCTGGGGCCAACGTCCTGACTTTC. Looking up the rest from reference TRBV5-4 and TRBJ2-6 gives the full variable domain: ETGVTQSPTHLIKTRGQQVTLRCSSQSGHNTVSWYQQALGQGPQFIFQYYREEENGRGNFPPRFSGLQFPNYSSELNVNALELDDSALYLCASSTLRGSGANVLTFGAGSRLTVL.

The chain couples TRBV7-9 to TRBJ2-7, with 9 bases fitting TRBD2. The CDR3 has 15 amino acids. The germline V gene encodes CDR1 SEHNR and CDR2 FQNEAQ (reference sequence). After removal of 4 bases from V and 2 bases from J, the junction contained 6 bases not matched to a gene. The CDR3 loop is CASSSLAGKAYEQYF. CDR3 in DNA: TGTGCCAGCAGCTCCCTAGCGGGAAAAGCCTACGAGCAGTACTTC.

This clone was picked up a small number of times. V is TRBV5-1 and J is TRBJ2-7; D not resolved. Per the germline V gene, CDR1 is SGHRS and CDR2 is YFSETQ. Between the trimmed V and J ends, which lost 6 bases and 6 bases, there was a span of 19 bases. CDR3 length: 14 amino acids. CDR3 protein: CASTNEPGRGEQYF. The CDR3, as DNA: TGCGCCAGCACAAACGAACCGGGTAGAGGCGAGCAGTACTTC.

The rearrangement links TRBV30 to TRBJ2-5; TRBD1 matches 7 bases. The CDR3 loop spans 13 amino acids. The V segment lost 1 base and the J segment 4 bases; nucleotides outside the gene matches: 3. CDR1 is GTSNPN, CDR2 SVGIG, per germline (reference sequence). CDR3 DNA: TGTGCCTGGAGTGCACGGACAGGAGAGACCCAGTACTTC. It is translated as CAWSARTGETQYF.

CDR3 sequence: CASTWTDSSYEQYF. The DNA of the CDR3 is TGTGCCAGCACATGGACGGACAGCAGCTACGAGCAGTACTTC. This chain connects TRBV5-4 to TRBJ2-7; D might be TRBD1 (6 bases). CDR3 size: 14 residues. Trimming removed 6 bases from V and 3 bases from J, with 16 bases in between. Germline values: CDR1 SGHNT, CDR2 YYREEE (reference sequence).

In this sample, this clone turned up once. V gene TRBV30 combines with J gene TRBJ2-7; maybe TRBD2 (5 bases). The V gene's germline CDR1 is GTSNPN and CDR2 SVGIG (reference sequence). The germline V and J ends were trimmed by 5 bases and 3 bases, with 14 bases remaining between them. The CDR3 extends over 13 amino acids. The CDR3 loop is CAWGRGISYEQYF. CDR3 nucleotide sequence: TGTGCCTGGGGGAGAGGTATCAGCTACGAGCAGTACTTC. The entire variable domain, with the rest obtained from reference TRBV30 and TRBJ2-7, is as follows: SQTIHQWPATLVQPVGSPLSLECTVEGTSNPNLYWYRQAAGRGLQLLFYSVGIGQISSEVPQNLSASRPQDRQFILSSKKLLLSDSGFYLCAWGRGISYEQYFGPGTRLTVT.

The V gene is TRBV4-2, the J gene TRBJ2-1, with TRBD2 as a possible D gene (5 bases). Germline V lookup: CDR1 LGHNA, CDR2 YNFKEQ. The CDR3 extends over 16 amino acids. The V end was cut by 0 bases, the J end by 2 bases, with 11 bases between. The CDR3: CASSQDPSGAYNEQFF. CDR3 nucleotide sequence: TGTGCCAGCAGCCAAGACCCCAGCGGCGCCTACAATGAGCAGTTCTTC.

The V gene is TRBV7-2, the J gene TRBJ2-2; TRBD2 might be the D (6 bases). Germline V gene lookup returns CDR1 SGHTA and CDR2 FQGNSA. The CDR3 spans 16 residues. V lost 4 bases and J lost 6, with 18 bases in between. The CDR3: CASSSTGWRGAGELFF. DNA of the CDR3: TGTGCCAGCAGCTCGACTGGATGGAGGGGCGCCGGGGAGCTGTTTTTT.

The chain combines TRBV19 with TRBJ1-2; D is unresolved. The CDR3 runs to 13 residues. V lost 11 bases and J 5 bases, leaving 18 bases between the germline ends. CDR1 is LNHDA, CDR2 SQIVND, per germline (reference sequence). CDR3 sequence reads: CAPPADEEYGYTF. CDR3 nucleotide sequence: TGTGCCCCACCCGCAGACGAGGAATATGGCTACACCTTC.

This clone was seen a single time. V gene TRBV6-5 combines with J gene TRBJ2-7; TRBD2 aligns across 12 bases. This CDR3 comprises 14 residues. The junction had 7 bases not matched to a gene; V was cut back by 8 bases and J by 5 bases. The germline V gene encodes CDR1 MNHEY and CDR2 SVGAGI. In nucleotides, the CDR3 is TGTGCCAGCCTAGCGGGAGGGCTGAGTGACGAGCAGTACTTC. Amino acid sequence: CASLAGGLSDEQYF.

The V and J genes are TRBV6-5 and TRBJ2-1; the match to TRBD2 covers 7 bases. After removal of 4 bases from V and 0 bases from J, the junction contained 6 bases not matched to a gene. This CDR3 region has 16 residues. Germline V lookup: CDR1 MNHEY, CDR2 SVGAGI. CDR3 amino acids: CASSFSSGNSYNEQFF. As DNA, the CDR3 is TGTGCCAGCAGTTTCTCTAGCGGCAACTCCTACAATGAGCAGTTCTTC.

This clone has a handful of counts. The chain couples TRBV21-1 to TRBJ2-2; TRBD1, the table's D call, was not compared with the DNA. TRBV21-1 has pseudogene status. This CDR3 is 14 amino acids long. This CDR3 reads CASSKAPGDGELFF. For the CDR3, the DNA is TGTGCCAGCAGCAAAGCGCCAGGGGACGGGGAGCTGTTTTTT.

The rearrangement joins TRBV7-9 to TRBJ2-1; perhaps TRBD2 as D (6 bases). The germline gives CDR1 SEHNR, CDR2 FQNEAQ (reference sequence). The CDR3 sequence is 14 residues long. V was cut by 2 bases and J by 9 bases, with 14 bases left in between. The chain's CDR3 is CASSLFPGVVEQFF. The CDR3 DNA sequence: TGTGCCAGCAGCTTATTTCCGGGAGTGGTTGAGCAGTTCTTC.

V usage is TRBV7-9 and J usage is TRBJ1-2; no reliable D call. V dropped 1 base and J dropped 7 bases, with 13 bases sitting between them. From germline, CDR1 is SEHNR and CDR2 FQNEAQ (reference sequence). The CDR3 is made up of 14 amino acids. The CDR3 bases are TGTGCCAGCAGCTTAGTGGGTGGACTATCTGGCTACACCTTC. As protein: CASSLVGGLSGYTF.

V is TRBV28 and J is TRBJ1-2; D gene unclear. The CDR3 totals 14 residues. V was cut by 4 bases and J by 1 base, with 10 bases left in between. Germline loops: CDR1 MDHEN, CDR2 SYDVKM. CDR3 coding DNA: TGTGCCAGCAGTTACACAGTGCTTAACTATGGCTACACCTTC. Protein sequence: CASSYTVLNYGYTF.

This clone occurred a few times. The chain recombines TRBV2 with TRBJ1-1, with D possibly TRBD1 on 5 matching bases. Trimming took off 5 bases at V and 3 bases at J, with 13 bases between the two ends. This CDR3 has 14 amino acids. CDR1 is SNHLY, CDR2 FYNNEI, per germline. CDR3 protein: CASSSQGGDTEAFF. The DNA of the CDR3 is TGTGCCAGCAGTTCCCAGGGCGGGGACACTGAAGCTTTCTTT.

This clone was seen a handful of times. J is TRBJ2-1 and V is TRBV28; 9 bases are a match to TRBD1. V was pared by 6 bases and J by 10 bases, with 7 bases of the junction left unmatched. This CDR3 has 13 amino acids. The V gene's germline CDR1 is MDHEN and CDR2 SYDVKM. CDR3 in DNA: TGTGCCAGCAGACCGGGACAGGGTAGCGAGCAGTTCTTC. This translates into CASRPGQGSEQFF.

The genes are TRBV9 and TRBJ1-2; TRBD1 might be the D (6 bases). The CDR3 spans 15 residues. The germline V gene has CDR1 SGDLS and CDR2 YYNGEE. Deletions cut 3 bases from V and 8 bases from J, with 20 bases between. This CDR3 is CASSDRTGMTGGYTF. Here the CDR3 DNA reads TGTGCCAGCAGCGACCGTACAGGGATGACGGGCGGCTACACCTTC.

This CDR3 reads CASRTGGYSPLHF. The CDR3 DNA follows: TGTGCCAGCCGGACAGGGGGCTATTCACCCCTCCACTTT. The rearrangement uses TRBV2 and TRBJ1-6, with TRBD1 matching over 11 bases. V dropped 8 bases and J dropped 8; count of bases not matched to a gene: 2. The CDR3 has 13 amino acids. Germline V gives CDR1 SNHLY, CDR2 FYNNEI.

The chain combines TRBV7-3 with TRBJ2-6, with a weak D call TRBD1 (5 bases). Trimming pared 2 bases from V and 0 bases from J, leaving 11 bases between. CDR3 length: 17 amino acids. Germline values: CDR1 SGHTA, CDR2 FQGTGA. CDR3 residues: CASSLRSDSSGANVLTF. As DNA, the CDR3 is TGTGCCAGCAGCTTACGCAGCGACAGCTCTGGGGCCAACGTCCTGACTTTC.

The chain is built from TRBV7-2 and TRBJ1-5; tentative D call: TRBD1 (6 bases). The germline V and J ends were trimmed by 5 bases and 11 bases, with 13 bases remaining between them. Germline loops: CDR1 SGHTA, CDR2 FQGNSA. The CDR3 is 12 amino acids. Here the CDR3 reads CASSLRGQAQHF. CDR3 DNA: TGTGCCAGCAGCCTGCGGGGGCAGGCCCAGCATTTT. Filled out from reference TRBV7-2 and TRBJ1-5, the complete variable domain reads GAGVSQSPSNKVTEKGKDVELRCDPISGHTALYWYRQSLGQGLEFLIYFQGNSAPDKSGLPSDRFSAERTGGSVSTLTIQRTQQEDSAVYLCASSLRGQAQHFGDGTRLSIL.

This clone was observed a single time. V usage is TRBV29-1 and J usage is TRBJ1-3; 8 nucleotides line up with TRBD1. The CDR3 has 13 residues. V shed 6 bases and J 1 base; nucleotides not matched to a gene: 2. Germline loops: CDR1 SQVTM, CDR2 ANQGSEA. CDR3 sequence reads: CSVQGDSGNTIYF. The CDR3 region has the DNA TGCAGCGTACAGGGGGATTCTGGAAACACCATATATTTT.

This rearrangement joins TRBV6-6 to TRBJ2-3; the D gene is possibly TRBD1 (5 bases). V lost 0 bases and J lost 5, with 9 bases in between. CDR1 and CDR2 (germline): MNHNY, SVGAGI (reference sequence). The CDR3 is 14 residues long. The CDR3 reads CASSYSQGKDTQYF. Here the CDR3 DNA reads TGTGCCAGCAGTTACTCGCAGGGAAAAGATACGCAGTATTTT.

This rearrangement joins TRBV19 to TRBJ1-2; TRBD1 agrees at 7 bases. Trimming took 6 bases from V and 6 from J; bases not matched to a gene: 7. This CDR3 has 13 amino acids. Germline V gives CDR1 LNHDA, CDR2 SQIVND (reference sequence). The CDR3 protein is CASRSGTADGYTF. The CDR3 coding sequence is TGTGCCAGTAGATCCGGGACAGCTGATGGCTACACCTTC.

This chain joins TRBV19 and TRBJ1-5; D gene uncertain. Trimming removed 7 bases from V and 0 bases from J, with 10 bases in between. Germline lookup yields CDR1 LNHDA and CDR2 SQIVND (reference sequence). This CDR3 has 14 amino acids. CDR3 DNA: TGTGCCAGTACCCGGTTAGATAGCAATCAGCCCCAGCATTTT. Translation: CASTRLDSNQPQHF.